These 14 T cell receptor beta chains came from one sample sequenced in a study of Tregs in tolerant kidney transplant recipients. Sequenced by immunoSEQ multiplex PCR; TCRdb stores in-frame clones only, minus some. This table has about 110,000 clones, 90% appearing once. The sample consisted of CD4+ T cells from blood, taken before the transplant. These receptors originate from a human donor who received a combined kidney and bone marrow transplant.

The J gene is TRBJ2-2, the V gene TRBV10-2, with a tentative D call TRBD2 (6 bases). The CDR3 loop spans 15 amino acids. Per the germline V gene, CDR1 is WSHSY and CDR2 is SAAADI. V dropped 5 bases and J dropped 4 bases, with 14 bases sitting between them. The DNA of the CDR3 is TGCGCCAGCAGTTCACCGGGGCGGGGCACCGGGGAGCTGTTTTTT. This gives the protein CASSSPGRGTGELFF.

CDR3 nucleotides: TGTGCCAGCAGCTCAGGCAAACAGGGGGAAAGTGAAAAACTGTTTTTT. Residues: CASSSGKQGESEKLFF. V usage is TRBV7-9 and J usage is TRBJ1-4, with 8 nucleotides matching TRBD1. CDR1 and CDR2 (germline): SEHNR, FQNEAQ (reference sequence). V was clipped by 4 bases and J by 7 bases; unmatched bases: 11. The length of the CDR3 is 16 residues.

The gene calls are TRBV10-2 and TRBJ1-1; D might be TRBD1 (6 bases). The CDR3 covers 15 residues. Trimming took 6 bases from V and 0 from J, leaving 14 bases between them. Per germline, CDR1 WSHSY and CDR2 SAAADI. The CDR3, as DNA: TGCGCCAGCAGGCCCGAGGACAGCTTGAACACTGAAGCTTTCTTT. Translating gives CASRPEDSLNTEAFF.

The chain recombines TRBV6-5 with TRBJ2-7; 9 positions agree with TRBD1. The CDR3 contains 16 residues. V shed 1 base, J shed 9 bases, and the junction held 13 bases outside the gene matches. From germline, CDR1 is MNHEY and CDR2 SVGAGI. The DNA of the CDR3 is TGTGCCAGCAGTTACTTGCCGGGACAGGGTTTGGCGGGGCAGTACTTC. Translation: CASSYLPGQGLAGQYF.

The V call is TRBV19, the J call TRBJ1-2; 7 positions match TRBD1. Germline lookup yields CDR1 LNHDA and CDR2 SQIVND (reference sequence). J gave up 8 bases and V 7 bases, and 10 bases lay outside the gene matches. This CDR3 contains 13 residues. CDR3 loop: CASTHTGTDGYTF. In DNA form, the CDR3 reads TGTGCCAGTACCCACACTGGGACAGACGGCTACACCTTC.

The rearrangement links TRBV7-9 to TRBJ1-5, with 7 nucleotides matching TRBD1. V shed 2 bases, J shed 5 bases, and the junction held 9 bases outside the gene matches. CDR3 length: 16 residues. Germline assignment: CDR1 SEHNR and CDR2 FQNEAQ (reference sequence). CDR3 bases: TGTGCCAGCAGCTTATTAGGCAGGGGGGACGATCAGCCCCAGCATTTT. Translation gives CASSLLGRGDDQPQHF.

This chain uses TRBV18 with TRBJ1-1; tentative D call: TRBD1 (6 bases). CDR1 and CDR2 (germline): KGHSH, LQKENI. V was trimmed by 5 bases and J by 1 base, leaving 17 bases between them. The CDR3 has 16 residues. CDR3 sequence (DNA): TGTGCCAGCTCAGACCCCATGCGGGGGGCGAACACTGAAGCTTTCTTT. The encoded protein is CASSDPMRGANTEAFF.

The gene calls are TRBV28 and TRBJ2-6; 7 nucleotides agree with TRBD2. The CDR3 has 15 residues. Germline assignment: CDR1 MDHEN and CDR2 SYDVKM. V lost 4 bases to trimming and J lost 0 bases; unmatched junction nucleotides: 0. DNA for the CDR3: TGTGCCAGCAGTTGGGGGGGCTCTGGGGCCAACGTCCTGACTTTC. Its translation: CASSWGGSGANVLTF. The full variable domain, rest sourced from reference TRBV28 and TRBJ2-6, is DVKVTQSSRYLVKRTGEKVFLECVQDMDHENMFWYRQDPGLGLRLIYFSYDVKMKEKGDIPEGYSVSREKKERFSLILESASTNQTSMYLCASSWGGSGANVLTFGAGSRLTVL.

This rearrangement joins TRBV10-2 to TRBJ1-5; maybe TRBD1 (6 bases). Trimming took 11 bases from V and 0 from J, leaving 23 bases between them. The length of the CDR3 is 17 residues. Germline loops: CDR1 WSHSY, CDR2 SAAADI. The CDR3 sequence is CAWDKGGVKGSNQPQHF. The CDR3 DNA is TGCGCCTGGGATAAGGGGGGGGTTAAGGGTAGCAATCAGCCCCAGCATTTT.

CDR3 in amino acids: CASRSRTSGRPNEQFF. The CDR3 nucleotides are TGTGCAAGTCGCTCCAGAACTAGCGGGAGGCCCAATGAGCAGTTCTTC. The genes are TRBV12-2 and TRBJ2-1; the table's D call, TRBD2, has no DNA check behind it. TRBV12-2 is assigned pseudogene status. CDR3 length equals 16 residues.

V usage is TRBV5-1 and J usage is TRBJ2-3; 7 nucleotides agree with TRBD2. After removal of 0 bases from V and 2 bases from J, the junction contained 6 bases not matched to a gene. Per the germline V gene, CDR1 is SGHRS and CDR2 is YFSETQ. CDR3 length equals 16 residues. The CDR3 region has the DNA TGCGCCAGCAGCTTGGTTCTAGCGGCGTACACAGATACGCAGTATTTT. This translates into CASSLVLAAYTDTQYF.

The chain links TRBV21-1 to TRBJ2-7; TRBD1 is the table's D call and was not checked against the DNA. TRBV21-1 is shown as a pseudogene. This CDR3 has 17 amino acids. The CDR3, as DNA: TGTGCCAGCAGCACCCAATCAATCGGGACAGGGGAGTTCGAGCAGTACTTC. Translating gives CASSTQSIGTGEFEQYF.

The chain combines TRBV5-4 with TRBJ1-6; 8 bases are a match to TRBD1. With 0 bases clipped from V and 7 bases from J, the junction kept 3 bases outside the gene matches. The germline V gene encodes CDR1 SGHNT and CDR2 YYREEE (reference sequence). CDR3 length: 15 amino acids. CDR3 DNA sequence: TGTGCCAGCAGCTTGGCCGGGACAGGAAATTCACCCCTCCACTTT. Amino acid sequence: CASSLAGTGNSPLHF.

The CDR3 is CASSQDFPRPEAFF. DNA of the CDR3: TGCGCCAGCAGCCAAGATTTTCCGAGGCCTGAAGCTTTCTTT. The chain uses TRBV4-1 and TRBJ1-1; no reliable D call. This CDR3 spans 14 amino acids. Trimming took off 0 bases at V and 6 bases at J, with 11 bases between the two ends. Germline values: CDR1 MGHRA, CDR2 YSYEKL.